The source of this T cell receptor (beta chain) is a study of cytomegalovirus exposure and HLA in healthy donors. Overall study findings and caveats: A later look showed TCR association rates differing by HLA locus, highest for DRB1 and lowest for HLA-C. Despite most TCR sequences being rare, some public TCRs occurred in many donors.

By sample fraction, this clone is large. Its antigen is unidentified. The same CDR3 is also encoded by other DNA sequences in this sample. Use of 60 Vbeta and 13 Jbeta primers characterized the PCR. Profiling relied on immunoSEQ multiplex PCR, and the TCRdb table lists in-frame clones only, not all of them. The sample carries 300,000 or so clones, approximately 85% recorded once. Germline CDR1 and CDR2: LNHDA and SQIVND (reference sequence). This CDR3 comprises 13 residues. V was trimmed by 0 bases and J by 11 bases, leaving 13 bases between them. The sample taken for sequencing was PBMCs. The clonotype originates from a middle-aged woman in good health and CMV-seropositive. The chain is built from TRBV19 and TRBJ1-1; perhaps TRBD1 as D (6 bases). The CDR3 DNA follows: TGTGCCAGTAGTATAGATATCACAGGGAAGGCTTTCTTT. Residues: CASSIDITGKAFF.